The following is a TCR beta chain sequence with its context. The sample contains more than one DNA sequence encoding this CDR3. The source of the sample is a study of blood T cell repertoires in COVID-19. Study background: COVID-19 samples collected from the United States, Italy and Spain covered acute and convalescent phases. Sources were T cells, B-cell-depleted T cells, or PBMCs; the material itself was cDNA or gDNA.

The CDR3 loop spans 13 amino acids. V gave up 0 bases and J gave up 1 base, with 3 bases separating them. Germline V gene sequence: CDR1 SGHDN, CDR2 FVKESK. Per the study methods: Quantification of nucleated cells was approximated via reference gene primer amplification. Measured with immunoSEQ multiplex PCR; TCRdb has only the in-frame clones, and not every one. Clone size and the V and J calls come from that table; the DNA yielded D and trimming. The table lists roughly 69,000 clones, about nine tenths of them singletons, with less than 8% in the top ten. The sequenced material came from peripheral blood. The TCR was taken from a man over 45 with active COVID-19. This chain connects TRBV14 to TRBJ1-1; D gene uncertain. CDR3 DNA: TGTGCCAGCAGCCAAGATAGGAACACTGAAGCTTTCTTT. Amino acid sequence: CASSQDRNTEAFF.